This TCR beta chain was identified during a study of beta chain features in type 1 diabetes. Whole-study results and caveats: Shorter TCRB CDR3s, moderately but significantly so, marked every one of the four CD4+ subsets in Type 1 diabetes patients. Any PCR bias toward short templates would affect both groups alike.

Trimming left V 3 bases short and J 2 bases short, with 6 bases between. The germline gives CDR1 SQVTM, CDR2 ANQGSEA. The CDR3 runs to 12 residues. cDNA synthesis used the whole RNA isolate, giving expressed TCRB sequences. Only in-frame clones appear in the TCRdb table, and some are missing; sequencing was by immunoSEQ multiplex PCR. The table records some 370,000 clones, around 10% of them present only once. In its sample, this clone was seen many times. The antigen remains undetermined. The chain combines TRBV29-1 with TRBJ2-3; D tentatively fits TRBD1 or TRBD2 (5 bases each). The sample taken for sequencing was central memory CD4+ T cells from blood. The TCR sequence derives from a man aged 30 to 39 with type 1 diabetes. The CDR3 nucleotides read TGCAGCGTTGAGGGGGTCACAGATACGCAGTATTTT. The encoded protein is CSVEGVTDTQYF.